This T cell receptor beta chain was identified during a study of cytomegalovirus exposure and HLA in healthy donors. General study points: Previously analyzed data showed that most TCR beta V segments were productive at a frequency of about 87% or about 30%. Published work reported that the classifier diagnosed cytomegalovirus status with high specificity and sensitivity. HLA-A and HLA-B allele assignments for most subjects were reportedly predicted accurately using TCR beta sequences.

A multiplex PCR was run with 60 Vbeta primers and 13 Jbeta primers. Measured with immunoSEQ multiplex PCR; TCRdb has only the in-frame clones, and not every one. The data hold approximately 120,000 clones, with roughly 76% observed a single time. Germline-derived CDR1 and CDR2 are SGHNT and YYREEE (reference sequence). This CDR3 is built from 18 residues. The ends lost 4 bases at V and 6 bases at J; junction bases unmatched: 16. In regard to this clone: Its antigen is currently unknown.

The J gene is TRBJ2-3, the V gene TRBV5-4; 11 positions match TRBD2. The sequence was collected from a woman aged 55-69 years in good health and CMV-seropositive. The sequenced sample consisted of PBMCs. The CDR3 region has the DNA TGTGCCAGCAGCCCGGTTATGGGTAGCGGGAGGGCCGCCGATACGCAGTATTTT. This encodes CASSPVMGSGRAADTQYF.